This T cell receptor (beta chain) was captured in a study of beta chain features in type 1 diabetes. Donors underwent one heparinised blood draw, about 0.12 L on average. Using CD45RO/CCR7/CD25/CD127/CD95/CD27, CD4+ naive, central memory, regulatory and stem cell-like memory cells were sorted. The study's findings and limits: All four CD4+ subsets of Type 1 diabetes patients contained TCRB CDR3s that were moderately but significantly shorter.

As regards this clone: The antigen remains unidentified.

Reverse transcription of all isolated RNA meant that expressed TCRB transcripts were sequenced. About 3.7 million reads per sample were averaged for naive, central memory and regulatory samples. The method was immunoSEQ multiplex PCR; TCRdb's version includes in-frame clones alone and lacks a portion of them. The sample includes about 650,000 clones, 9.5% to 15% seen only once; the top ten take roughly 0.11%. The CDR3 runs 17 residues. Trimming took 2 bases from V and 2 from J, leaving 17 bases between them. CDR1 and CDR2 from the germline V gene are SGHVS and FQNEAQ. This chain uses TRBV7-8 with TRBJ2-3; perhaps TRBD2 as D (6 bases). The receptor comes from a man aged 25-45 years with type 1 diabetes. Sequenced input: naive CD4+ T cells from blood. CDR3 protein: CASSLQASRGNTDTQYF. Written as DNA, the CDR3 is TGTGCCAGCAGCTTACAGGCGTCGCGGGGTAACACAGATACGCAGTATTTT.